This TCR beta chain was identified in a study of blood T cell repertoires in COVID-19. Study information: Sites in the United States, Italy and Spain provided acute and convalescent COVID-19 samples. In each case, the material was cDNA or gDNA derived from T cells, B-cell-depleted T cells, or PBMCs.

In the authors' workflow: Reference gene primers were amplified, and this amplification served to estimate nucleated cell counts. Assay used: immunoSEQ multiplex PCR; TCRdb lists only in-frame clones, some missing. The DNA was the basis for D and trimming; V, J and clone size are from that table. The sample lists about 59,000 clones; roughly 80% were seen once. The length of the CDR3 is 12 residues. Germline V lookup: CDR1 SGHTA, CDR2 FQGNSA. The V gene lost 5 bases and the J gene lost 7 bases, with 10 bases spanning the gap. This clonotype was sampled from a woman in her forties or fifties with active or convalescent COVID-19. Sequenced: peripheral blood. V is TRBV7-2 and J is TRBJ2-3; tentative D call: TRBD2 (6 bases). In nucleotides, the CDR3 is TGTGCCAGCAGCCTTAGCGGAAATACGCAGTATTTT. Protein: CASSLSGNTQYF.